This TCR beta chain is drawn from a study of cytomegalovirus exposure and HLA in healthy donors (dated by TCRdb to 2016 to 2017). For the wider study: An earlier analysis of roughly 570 of the donors reported about 280 Gb of sequence data and around 110 million unique TCR beta sequences obtained from about 179 million T cells. An early release covering 500 to 750 HLA-typed donors comprised approximately 290 gigabases of sequencing data and around 85 million unique TCR sequences. The genetic ancestry cluster associated with self-reported Caucasian donors included 81% of the 300 to 450 genotyped donors. The study was designed to test whether signatures of past pathogen exposure could be identified by cataloging public T cell receptors. The study profiled the T cell repertoires of under 850 subjects by immunosequencing and related them to cytomegalovirus serostatus. In addition to the first cohort of 666 subjects, a separate validation cohort of 130 or so different subjects was used. High-throughput TCR immunosequencing, statistical association of individual TCRs with disease status, and machine learning were combined to predict cytomegalovirus infection status. To study patterns of TCR occurrence, a later analysis re-analyzed previously published TCR beta repertoires from several hundred donors and added high-resolution HLA genotyping. In the later analysis, no new phenotypic data were used to find candidate immune exposures; instead, reliance was placed on TCR beta sequences and their occurrence across donors. An earlier analysis of approximately 580 of the donors used high-throughput TCR beta sequencing to judge whether each TCR beta V gene segment behaved as functional or pseudogenic. Alongside the repertoire data, information on donor age, sex, ethnicity and CMV serostatus was compiled. In a later genetic analysis, genome-wide SNP genotypes for about three fifths of the roughly 670 donors were used, and that subset was treated as a discovery cohort. Every repertoire in the discovery cohort had been generated on one and the same sequencing platform. HLA typing included class I and class II loci at four-digit resolution. Typing coverage varied by locus: about 629-640 donors for A, B, C, DRB1 and DQB1; approximately 520 for DQA1; about 590 for DPA1; fewer than 480 for DPB1. A handful of DR-DQ haplotypes were handled as single units for association and clustering because linkage in the cohort was strong. On average, about 200,000 unique TCR beta nucleotide sequences were sequenced per donor among some 430 genotyped donors of the cohort, with 15% to 20% of those sequences being non-productive.

This clone was seen only a few times. The antigen it binds to is not known. No base qualities exist here, and no much larger clone lies one base off it. In total, around 600 healthy bone marrow donors made up the cohort. All cohort members were sampled while nominally healthy, although unrecorded immune exposures were likely present. The donor was CMV seronegative and was included in the group of a few hundred seronegative cohort members. Every donor gave a peripheral blood sample, and the peripheral blood mononuclear cells from that sample were used for TCR beta sequencing. Genomic DNA extraction from the blood cell samples was performed with the Qiagen DNeasy Blood Extraction Kit. The method behind the library was the immunoSEQ multiplex PCR assay. For the multiplex PCR, a mixture combining 60 forward primers for TCR Vbeta segments and 13 reverse primers for TCR Jbeta segments was used. Amplification of the CDR3 region of rearranged TCR beta genes was performed with a multiplex PCR assay on genomic DNA. On the Illumina HiSeq System, the amplified TCR beta libraries were sequenced as 87-base-pair reads. The original pipeline was this. In a later analysis, tens of millions of unique TCR beta chains were counted across the approximately 640 repertoires, and approximately 9.9 million of these chains were shared by at least two donors. Raw reads were error-corrected and collapsed into unique sequences with a nearest-neighbor algorithm that merged closely related sequences to remove PCR and sequencing errors. To assign V, D and J gene segments, CDR3 sequences were aligned to IMGT reference sequences. For a sequence to be retained, a match of at least six nucleotides was required to both a V gene segment and a J gene segment. Rearrangements were called productive when the CDR3 lacked stop codons and stayed in frame with V and J; all others were non-productive. Following IMGT convention, CDR3 was defined as the stretch from the second conserved V-encoded cysteine to the conserved J-encoded phenylalanine. The earlier analysis of about 640 of the donors excluded any sequence lacking an unambiguous match to a single V gene segment. In an earlier analysis of roughly 500 of the donors, V segments were called functional above 56.7% productive rearrangements and were called segregating when the between-donor standard deviation exceeded 5%. A statistical classification framework was developed to diagnose cytomegalovirus status using the catalog of TCR beta chain sequences. In a later analysis, TCR nucleotide sequences were compared against IMGT/GENE-DB human TR gene sequences so that V and J genes could be assigned. In a later analysis, CDR3 sequences and most-parsimonious VDJ recombination scenarios were assigned using the TCRdist pipeline. A later analysis defined each TCR beta chain by its CDR3 amino acid sequence plus V-gene family, and excluded reads lacking a unique V-gene family. As a way to deal with suspected cross-contamination and a sequencing artifact, a later analysis dropped nearly 600 nucleotide sequences that were highly shared and had low generation probability. In a later analysis, a clonal expansion index for each public chain was calculated from normalized within-repertoire ranks of inferred template counts. In a later analysis, generation probabilities were computed using a VDJ recombination model fitted to out-of-frame rearrangements, and the results were checked against IGoR. In a later analysis, hypergeometric tests were used to score TCR-TCR, TCR-HLA and TCR-CMV co-occurrence, with a repertoire-size bias correction applied to TCR pairs. False discovery rates were estimated in a later analysis by permuting HLA or CMV assignments 20 times. A later analysis grouped co-occurring TCRs with DBSCAN, adding TCRdist sequence similarity when clustering within HLA-allele-positive subsets. Repertoires with fewer than 30,000 or more than 120,000 public chains, plus five repertoires with anomalous nucleotide sharing, were excluded from co-occurrence clustering. Sourced from immuneACCESS, this table was stored by TCRdb with only in-frame sequences that have V and J called. A share of the clones is absent; for the studies checked, an unresolved V gene accounts for under half, and the remainder has no known explanation. V and J calls plus clone size are reproduced from that table; the DNA served to infer D and trimming. The sample table shows under 200,000 clones, and more than 60% are seen once. The top ten clones comprise more than 4% of the sample.

The paper's findings and limits, for the study overall: Because HLA typing was missing for some donors at each locus, association tests included only the typed subset. According to a later analysis, parvovirus B19, influenza, CMV and Epstein-Barr virus appeared linked to several top co-occurrence clusters. Linkage disequilibrium might explain the correlated functional status among segregating V segments, but an unknown experimental factor could not be excluded. In the study, some 180 TCR beta chains were listed as associated with cytomegalovirus. The only immune exposure information available for the cohort was CMV serostatus. Specific HLA alleles were associated with 16,951 TCR beta sequences at a false discovery rate of 0.05 in a later analysis. The classifier was reported to diagnose cytomegalovirus status with high specificity and sensitivity in both the original cohort and the validation cohort. A further reported finding was that TCR beta sequences accurately predicted the HLA-A and HLA-B alleles for most subjects in the first cohort. Because the 87-base-pair reads could not distinguish some IMGT-functional V segments, including TRBV6-2 and TRBV6-3, those segments were excluded. In a later analysis, TCR association rates were found to vary across HLA loci, with the most associated TCRs seen for DRB1 alleles and the fewest for HLA-C alleles. A later analysis found that HLA-associated TCR beta chains were more clonally expanded and had lower generation probabilities than equally common non-associated chains. In a later genetic analysis, fewer N-insertions in productive TCRs were reported among donors in an Asian-associated ancestry cluster than the approximately 710-donor mean. The presence/absence analyses assumed that sequencing depth was roughly uniform across donors, and that assumption may not be true. In a later genetic analysis, a missense DCLRE1C variant was associated with V-gene and J-gene trimming of TCR beta chains, and the association was replicated in an independent cohort. In an earlier analysis of 587 of the donors, most TCR beta V segments appeared in productive rearrangements about 87% or about 30% of the time, broadly matching IMGT annotations. Most TCR sequences were seen in very few donors, while some public TCRs were found in many individuals. The cohort was sequenced for TCR beta chains only, and without alpha or paired-chain data the features that could be detected were limited. A few of the identified cytomegalovirus-associated TCR beta chains were confirmed in vitro to be specific for cytomegalovirus antigens. A later analysis found that most CMV-associated TCR beta chains appeared HLA-restricted, with HLA associations seemingly driven largely by CMV exposure. The authors suggested that the approach could potentially be extended to other disease states and immunological phenotypes. Because counts were too low, 15 to 20 rarely observed V segments, including chromosome 9 orphons, were excluded from the earlier analysis of 587 of the donors. A cluster of highly shared sequence variants was judged likely to be a technical artifact of the sequencing pipeline. Strong co-occurrence of HLA alleles, especially DR and DQ, made assigning TCR associations to individual alleles difficult.

The germline V gene encodes CDR1 SEHNR and CDR2 FQNEAQ (reference sequence). From V the trimming removes 10 bases and from J it removes 3 bases, while the gene matches leave 4 bases of the junction unaccounted for. The CDR3 holds 12 amino acids from the cysteine to the phenylalanine. This entry keeps only the CDR3 DNA: 36 bases, framed from base 1. Sequenced sample: PBMCs. This sequence was found in a male donor in good health and CMV-seronegative. Recombination joined TRBV7-9 with TRBJ1-2, and 8 bases in between align with TRBD1. The CDR3 region reads CAIMTGDYGYTF. The bases read TGTGCCATCATGACAGGGGACTATGGCTACACCTTC.